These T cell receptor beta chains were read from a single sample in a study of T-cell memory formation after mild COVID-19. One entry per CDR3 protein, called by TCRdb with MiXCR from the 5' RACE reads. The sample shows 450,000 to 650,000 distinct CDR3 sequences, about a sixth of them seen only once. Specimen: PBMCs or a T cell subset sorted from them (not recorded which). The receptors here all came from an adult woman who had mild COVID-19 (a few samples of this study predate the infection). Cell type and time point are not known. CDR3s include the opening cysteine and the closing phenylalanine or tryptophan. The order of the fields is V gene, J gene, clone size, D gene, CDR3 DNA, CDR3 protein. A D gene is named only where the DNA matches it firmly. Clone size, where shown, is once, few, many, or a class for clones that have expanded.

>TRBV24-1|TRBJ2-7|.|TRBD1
TGTGCCACCAGTGACCGACAGACAGGGGTTCGCGAGCAGTACTTC
CATSDRQTGVREQYF
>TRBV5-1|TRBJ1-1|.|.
TGCGCCAGCAGCTCCTTCAACACTGAAGCTTTCTTT
CASSSFNTEAFF
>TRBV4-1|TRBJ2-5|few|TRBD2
TGCGCCAGCAGCCAAGCCTTGGGGACTAGCGGAAAAGAGACCCAGTACTTC
CASSQALGTSGKETQYF
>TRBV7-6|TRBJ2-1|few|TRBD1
TGTGCCAGCAGCCCCAGACAGGGAGTATCCTCCTACAATGAGCAGTTCTTC
CASSPRQGVSSYNEQFF
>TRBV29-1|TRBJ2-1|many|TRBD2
TGCAGCGCTACTAGCGGGAGGCCGATGTACAATGAGCAGTTCTTC
CSATSGRPMYNEQFF
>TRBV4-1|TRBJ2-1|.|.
TGCGCCAGCAGCCAAGATCCTGACAATGAGCAGTTCTTC
CASSQDPDNEQFF
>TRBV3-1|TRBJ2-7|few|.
TGTGCCAGCAGCCAAATAGACAGCGAGCAGTACTTC
CASSQIDSEQYF
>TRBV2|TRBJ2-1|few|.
TGTGCCAGCAGTGAATGGAGGGCGGGATCGTTCTTC
CASSEWRAGSFF
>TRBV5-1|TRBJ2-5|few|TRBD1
TGCGCCAGCGGGGCCCAGGGGGCTCGAGAGACCCAGTACTTC
CASGAQGARETQYF
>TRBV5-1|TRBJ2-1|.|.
TGCGCCAGCGGCGGGGGCGGCCCCTACAATGAGCAGTTCTTC
CASGGGGPYNEQFF
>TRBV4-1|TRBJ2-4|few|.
TGCGCCAGCAGCCGAGAGAAACAGGGTATGCTCGCCAAAAACATTCAGTACTTC
CASSREKQGMLAKNIQYF
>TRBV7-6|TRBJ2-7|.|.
TGTGCCAGCAGCTTAAGTCAGGTATTCGAGCAGTACTTC
CASSLSQVFEQYF
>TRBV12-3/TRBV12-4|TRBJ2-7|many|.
TGTGCCAGCAGTTTGGTAGGGGACTCCTCCTACGAGCAGTACTTC
CASSLVGDSSYEQYF
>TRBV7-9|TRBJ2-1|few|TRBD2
TGTGCCAGCAGCTTAGAGCCTAGCGGGCCGTACAATGAGCAGTTCTTC
CASSLEPSGPYNEQFF
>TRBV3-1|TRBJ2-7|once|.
TGTGCCAGCAGCCTCCACCGGTCCCGAGGCGAGCAGTACTTC
CASSLHRSRGEQYF
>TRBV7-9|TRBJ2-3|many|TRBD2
TGTGCCAGCAGCCGTGGACTAGCGGGAGATACGCAGTATTTT
CASSRGLAGDTQYF
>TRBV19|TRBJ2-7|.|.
TGTGCCAGTAGCCATCTCCGGGGAAACTCCTACGAGCAGTACTTC
CASSHLRGNSYEQYF
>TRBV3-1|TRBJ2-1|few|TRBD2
TGTGCCAGCAGCCAAGATTGGGGGGGCAATGAGCAGTTCTTC
CASSQDWGGNEQFF
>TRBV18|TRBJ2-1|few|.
TGTGCCAGCTCACCACAGGCGGTTCGTCCGTCCACCTACAATGAGCAGTTCTTC
CASSPQAVRPSTYNEQFF
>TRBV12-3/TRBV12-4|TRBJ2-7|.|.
TGTGCCAGCAGTCACCGGGACGACTCCTACGAGCAGTACTTC
CASSHRDDSYEQYF
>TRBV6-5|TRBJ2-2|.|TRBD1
TGTGCCAGCAGTTACGGGTTCCGGACAGGGGGAACCGGGGAGCTGTTTTTT
CASSYGFRTGGTGELFF
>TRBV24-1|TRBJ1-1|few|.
TGTGCCACCAGTGATCCGGACAGAGACACTGAAGCTTTCTTT
CATSDPDRDTEAFF